This passage covers 18 T cell receptor beta chains from one sample sequenced in a study of blood T cell repertoires in COVID-19. The repertoire was sequenced with immunoSEQ multiplex PCR; TCRdb's copy has only in-frame clones and lacks some. The sample includes 250,000 to 300,000 clones, approximately 90% of them seen just once. The sequenced material came from PBMCs or T cells enriched from blood (not recorded which). These receptors came from a woman aged 55-69 years in a cohort exposed to, infected with or recovered from COVID-19 (not recorded which).

J is TRBJ2-2 and V is TRBV6-1; 7 bases match TRBD1. This CDR3 comprises 17 residues. The germline V gene encodes CDR1 MNHNS and CDR2 SASEGT. The ends lost 4 bases at V and 4 bases at J; junction bases unmatched: 12. CDR3 residues: CASSGMTGRAATGELFF. CDR3 bases: TGTGCCAGCAGTGGAATGACAGGGCGCGCTGCCACCGGGGAGCTGTTTTTT.

This chain joins TRBV19 and TRBJ1-2; 11 nucleotides agree with TRBD1. After removal of 8 bases from V and 4 bases from J, the junction contained 15 bases not matched to a gene. The CDR3 totals 17 residues. The germline CDR1 and CDR2 sequences are LNHDA and SQIVND (reference sequence). The chain's CDR3 is CASSTVDRGRIGYGYTF. CDR3 DNA: TGTGCCAGTTCCACGGTGGACAGGGGGCGCATAGGCTATGGCTACACCTTC.

The chain uses TRBV11-2 and TRBJ2-1; tentatively, D is TRBD2 (7 bases). V was trimmed by 5 bases and J by 0 bases, leaving 17 bases between them. Germline CDR1 is SGHAT and CDR2 is FQNNGV. The CDR3 totals 17 residues. The chain's CDR3 is CASSHARGASSYNEQFF. CDR3 nucleotides: TGTGCCAGCAGCCATGCACGGGGGGCGAGCTCCTACAATGAGCAGTTCTTC.

Comments on this clone: Other DNA sequences of this sample code for an identical CDR3. The chain recombines TRBV6-2 or TRBV6-3 with TRBJ2-3, with D possibly TRBD2 on 5 matching bases. The CDR3 sequence is 12 residues long. The germline V and J ends were trimmed by 5 bases and 6 bases, with 9 bases remaining between them. The germline CDR1 and CDR2 sequences are MNHEY and SVGEGT. CDR3 nucleotide sequence: TGTGCCAGCAGTCGGGGAGCTGATACGCAGTATTTT. The encoded protein is CASSRGADTQYF.

This chain joins TRBV5-4 and TRBJ2-1, with a possible D match to TRBD2 (5 bases). CDR3 length: 12 amino acids. Between the trimmed V and J ends, which lost 6 bases and 4 bases, there was a span of 8 bases. Germline CDR1 is SGHNT and CDR2 is YYREEE (reference sequence). CDR3 nucleotides: TGTGCCAGCACTCCGGGGTACAATGAGCAGTTCTTC. Protein sequence: CASTPGYNEQFF.

V is TRBV28 and J is TRBJ1-2; TRBD1 matches at 9 bases. The CDR3 runs to 12 residues. Trimming cost V 7 bases and J 7 bases; bases outside gene matches: 4. Germline-derived CDR1 and CDR2 are MDHEN and SYDVKM. Here the CDR3 reads CASMGQGSGYTF. CDR3 bases: TGTGCCAGCATGGGACAGGGCTCTGGCTACACCTTC.

The chain carries TRBV2 and TRBJ1-5, with TRBD1 matching 8 bases. Germline CDR1 reads SNHLY; CDR2 reads FYNNEI. The CDR3 length is 15 residues. V shed 6 bases, J shed 3 bases, and the junction held 7 bases outside the gene matches. The CDR3 bases are TGTGCCAGCAGGGTACGGACAGGGACCAATCAGCCCCAGCATTTT. Translation: CASRVRTGTNQPQHF. The full variable domain, its missing parts supplied by reference TRBV2 and TRBJ1-5, is EPEVTQTPSHQVTQMGQEVILRCVPISNHLYFYWYRQILGQKVEFLVSFYNNEISEKSEIFDDQFSVERPDGSNFTLKIRSTKLEDSAMYFCASRVRTGTNQPQHFGDGTRLSIL.

This chain joins TRBV6-5 and TRBJ1-5; D perhaps matches TRBD1 (6 bases). This CDR3 is 15 amino acids long. Trimming left V 6 bases short and J 2 bases short, with 14 bases between. Germline lookup yields CDR1 MNHEY and CDR2 SVGAGI. The CDR3 DNA follows: TGTGCCAGCAGCAGGGGCGCAGCCGGCAATCAGCCCCAGCATTTT. Translation: CASSRGAAGNQPQHF.

The chain joins TRBV6-5 to TRBJ2-4; 10 positions match TRBD1. In germline, CDR1 is MNHEY, CDR2 SVGAGI. The CDR3 contains 13 residues. V gave up 4 bases and J gave up 9 bases; unmatched junction bases: 3. DNA of the CDR3: TGTGCCAGCAGTTTTGGACAGGGGGGCATTCAGTACTTC. Amino acids: CASSFGQGGIQYF.

The chain carries TRBV5-8 and TRBJ2-2; 11 bases map to TRBD2. V dropped 5 bases and J dropped 4; count of bases not matched to a gene: 7. CDR3 size: 16 residues. Germline V gene sequence: CDR1 SGHTS, CDR2 YDEGEE. The CDR3 reads CASSKGLAVITGELFF. Written as DNA, the CDR3 is TGTGCCAGCAGTAAGGGACTAGCGGTGATCACCGGGGAGCTGTTTTTT.

The V and J genes are TRBV6-5 and TRBJ2-1; 7 nucleotides match TRBD2. The CDR3 contains 15 residues. V was pared by 0 bases and J by 6 bases, with 5 bases of the junction left unmatched. Germline lookup yields CDR1 MNHEY and CDR2 SVGAGI. CDR3 sequence (DNA): TGTGCCAGCAGTTACTCGGGAGGGTCACGCAATGAGCAGTTCTTC. Its translation: CASSYSGGSRNEQFF.

This rearrangement joins TRBV5-1 to TRBJ1-2, with D possibly being TRBD1 (5 bases). CDR1 is SGHRS and CDR2 is YFSETQ in the germline V gene. V lost 3 bases and J lost 1, with 16 bases in between. The CDR3 loop spans 16 amino acids. The CDR3: CASSWGTGRDNYGYTF. The CDR3 DNA reads as TGCGCCAGCAGCTGGGGGACCGGGAGGGATAACTATGGCTACACCTTC. Supplemented by reference TRBV5-1 and TRBJ1-2, the full variable domain reads KAGVTQTPRYLIKTRGQQVTLSCSPISGHRSVSWYQQTPGQGLQFLFEYFSETQRNKGNFPGRFSGRQFSNSRSEMNVSTLELGDSALYLCASSWGTGRDNYGYTFGSGTRLTVV.

The chain links TRBV20-1 to TRBJ1-2; D is unclear. This CDR3 has 13 amino acids. Germline loops: CDR1 DFQATT, CDR2 SNEGSKA (reference sequence). V was shortened by 3 bases and J by 3 bases, with 11 bases between the two germline ends. The chain's CDR3 is CSASSEKDYGYTF. The CDR3 DNA is TGCAGTGCTAGTAGCGAAAAGGACTATGGCTACACCTTC.

This clone was detected once. One end of the junction does not line up with germline, which may come from a read error. The V and J genes are TRBV7-7 and TRBJ2-5; D perhaps matches TRBD2 (6 bases). The CDR3 length is 16 residues. Germline values: CDR1 SSHAT, CDR2 FNYEAQ (reference sequence). The CDR3 reads CASSLGSGRYQETQYF. The CDR3 DNA reads as TGTGCTAGCAGCTTAGGTAGCGGCCGGTACCAAGAGACCCAGTACTTC.

This clone turned up a few times. The rearrangement uses TRBV7-6 and TRBJ1-1; a possible D gene is TRBD1 (6 bases). The V end lost 1 base, the J end lost 7 bases, and 19 bases lay between the germline ends. Germline lookup yields CDR1 SGHVS and CDR2 FNYEAQ. The CDR3 length is 16 residues. The DNA for the CDR3 is TGTGCCAGCAGCTTAGATGGGCCGGGCAGGGGCGGTGAAGCTTTCTTT. It specifies CASSLDGPGRGGEAFF.

This clone was found a few times. The chain uses TRBV21-1 and TRBJ1-1; the table's D call, TRBD1, was not checked against the DNA. TRBV21-1 is described as a pseudogene. CDR3 length: 16 amino acids. The DNA for the CDR3 is TGTGCCAGCAGCGAAAGGGGGCCCAACTCTCACTGTGAAGCTTTCTTT. This sequence encodes CASSERGPNSHCEAFF.

This sequence joins TRBV28 and TRBJ1-5, with D possibly TRBD1 on 5 matching bases. Germline values: CDR1 MDHEN, CDR2 SYDVKM. The CDR3 runs to 16 residues. Trimming stripped 6 bases from V and 0 bases from J, with 15 bases between. The CDR3 DNA is TGTGCCAGCAGGCCGGGGGGGATCAATAGCAATCAGCCCCAGCATTTT. It codes for CASRPGGINSNQPQHF.

The rearrangement uses TRBV28 and TRBJ1-5; TRBD1 matches at 10 bases. V lost 4 bases and J lost 6; bases outside the gene matches: 3. The CDR3 loop spans 14 amino acids. Germline lookup yields CDR1 MDHEN and CDR2 SYDVKM. CDR3 sequence reads: CASSWDRGSQPQHF. CDR3 nucleotide sequence: TGTGCCAGCAGTTGGGACAGGGGATCTCAGCCCCAGCATTTT.